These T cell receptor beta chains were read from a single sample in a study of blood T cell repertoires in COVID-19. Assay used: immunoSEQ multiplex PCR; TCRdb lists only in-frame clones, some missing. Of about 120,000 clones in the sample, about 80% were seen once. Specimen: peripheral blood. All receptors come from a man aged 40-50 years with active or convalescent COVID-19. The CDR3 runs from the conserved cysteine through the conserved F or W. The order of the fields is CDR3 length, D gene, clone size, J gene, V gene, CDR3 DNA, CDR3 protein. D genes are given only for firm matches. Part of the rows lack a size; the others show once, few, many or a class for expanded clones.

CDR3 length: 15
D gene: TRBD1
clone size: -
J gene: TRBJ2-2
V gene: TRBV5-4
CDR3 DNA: TGTGCCAGCAGCCACGAACAGGGGCGAACCGGGGAGCTGTTTTTT
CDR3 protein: CASSHEQGRTGELFF

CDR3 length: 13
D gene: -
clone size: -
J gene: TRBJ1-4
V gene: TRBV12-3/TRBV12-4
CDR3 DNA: TGTGCCAGCAGTTTGAGGCGGAATGAAAAACTGTTTTTT
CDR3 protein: CASSLRRNEKLFF

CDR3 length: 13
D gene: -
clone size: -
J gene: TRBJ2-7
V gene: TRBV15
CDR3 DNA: TGTGCCACCAGCAGATACGGACAGTACGAGCAGTACTTC
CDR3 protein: CATSRYGQYEQYF

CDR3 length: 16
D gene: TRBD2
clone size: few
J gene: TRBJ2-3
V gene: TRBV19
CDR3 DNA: TGTGCCAGTAGTATAAGAACGGGGGGACGCACAGATACGCAGTATTTT
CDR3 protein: CASSIRTGGRTDTQYF

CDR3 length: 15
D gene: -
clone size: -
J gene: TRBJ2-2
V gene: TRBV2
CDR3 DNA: TGTGCCAGCAGTGAAGGGCAGGCGAACACCGGGGAGCTGTTTTTT
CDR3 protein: CASSEGQANTGELFF

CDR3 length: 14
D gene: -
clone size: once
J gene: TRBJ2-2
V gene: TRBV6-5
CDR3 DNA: TGTGCCAGCAGTATTACAGGGCACACCGGGGAGCTGTTTTTT
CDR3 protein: CASSITGHTGELFF

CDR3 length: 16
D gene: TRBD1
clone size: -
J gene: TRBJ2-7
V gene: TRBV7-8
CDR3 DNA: TGTGCCAGCAGCTCCCACCCAGGGACAGTTCGCCACGAGCAGTACTTC
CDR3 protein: CASSSHPGTVRHEQYF

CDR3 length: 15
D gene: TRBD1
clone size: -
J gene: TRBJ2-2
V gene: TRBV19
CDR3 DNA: TGTGCCAGTAGTTCCCAGGGGGCCGGCACCGGGGAGCTGTTTTTT
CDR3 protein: CASSSQGAGTGELFF

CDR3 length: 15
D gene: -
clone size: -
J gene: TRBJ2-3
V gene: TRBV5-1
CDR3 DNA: TGCGCCAGCAGCTCTGGACTGGAGGGGACAGATACGCAGTATTTT
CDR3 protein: CASSSGLEGTDTQYF

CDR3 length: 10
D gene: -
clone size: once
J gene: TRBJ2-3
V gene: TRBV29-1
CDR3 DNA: TGCAGCGTTGTCGTGTATACGCAGTATTTT
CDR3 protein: CSVVVYTQYF

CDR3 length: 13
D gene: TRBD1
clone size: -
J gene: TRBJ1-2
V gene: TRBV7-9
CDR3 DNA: TGTGCCAGCAGCTTAGAACAGGGGTATGGCTACACCTTC
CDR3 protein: CASSLEQGYGYTF

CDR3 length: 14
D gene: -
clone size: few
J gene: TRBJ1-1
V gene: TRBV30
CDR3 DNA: TGTGCCTGGAAATGGGATGGGGGGGACACTGAAGCTTTCTTT
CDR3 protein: CAWKWDGGDTEAFF

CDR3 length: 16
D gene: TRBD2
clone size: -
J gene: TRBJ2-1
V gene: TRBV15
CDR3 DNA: TGTGCCACCAGCATCGGGACTAGCGTCAACCGTGGTGAGCAGTTCTTC
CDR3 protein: CATSIGTSVNRGEQFF

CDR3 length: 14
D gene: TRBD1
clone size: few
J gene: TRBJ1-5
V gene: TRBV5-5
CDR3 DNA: TGTGCCAGCAGCCTGACAGGGGGCGATCAGCCCCAGCATTTT
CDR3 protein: CASSLTGGDQPQHF

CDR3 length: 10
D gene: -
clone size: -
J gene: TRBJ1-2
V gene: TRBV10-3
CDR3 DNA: TGTGCCATCAAGGGGGATGGCTACACCTTC
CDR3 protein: CAIKGDGYTF

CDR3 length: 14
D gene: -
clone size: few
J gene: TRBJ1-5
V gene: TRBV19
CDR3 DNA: TGTGCCAGTAGTACCACGGGGGGCGGTCAGCCCCAGCATTTT
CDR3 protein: CASSTTGGGQPQHF

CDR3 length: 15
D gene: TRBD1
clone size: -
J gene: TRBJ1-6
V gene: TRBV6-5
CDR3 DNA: TGTGCCAGCAATAGGGGACAGATCTATAATTCACCCCTCCACTTT
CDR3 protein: CASNRGQIYNSPLHF

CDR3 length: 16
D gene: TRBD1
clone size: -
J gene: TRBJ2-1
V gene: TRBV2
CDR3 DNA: TGTGCCAGCAGCCCAGGGGGCGGTTACTCCTACAATGAGCAGTTCTTC
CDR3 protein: CASSPGGGYSYNEQFF

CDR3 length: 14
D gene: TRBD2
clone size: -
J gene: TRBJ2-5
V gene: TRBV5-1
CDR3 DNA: TGCGCCAGCAGCCCTAGCGGGAGCGGAGAGACCCAGTACTTC
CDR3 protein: CASSPSGSGETQYF

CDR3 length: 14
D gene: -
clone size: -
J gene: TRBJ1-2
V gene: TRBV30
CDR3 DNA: TGTGCCTGGGAGGCAAGGAGGACAGACTATGGCTACACCTTC
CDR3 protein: CAWEARRTDYGYTF

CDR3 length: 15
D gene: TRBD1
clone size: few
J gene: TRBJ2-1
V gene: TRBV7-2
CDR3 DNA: TGTGCCAGCAGCTTTCGGGACAGGGGGTACAATGAGCAGTTCTTC
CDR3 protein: CASSFRDRGYNEQFF

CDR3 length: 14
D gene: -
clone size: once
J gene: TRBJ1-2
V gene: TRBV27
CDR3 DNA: TGTGCCAGCAGTCCGCGAGGGCCTAACTATGGCTACACCTTC
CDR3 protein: CASSPRGPNYGYTF

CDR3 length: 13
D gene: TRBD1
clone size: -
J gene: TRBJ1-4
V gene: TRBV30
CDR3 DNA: TGTGCCTGGACCCGACAGGGGAATGAAAAACTGTTTTTT
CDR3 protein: CAWTRQGNEKLFF

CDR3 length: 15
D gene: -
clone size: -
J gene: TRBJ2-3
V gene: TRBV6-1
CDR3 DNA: TGTGCCAGCAGTGATGAAGTGGGGGGTACAGATACGCAGTATTTT
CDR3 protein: CASSDEVGGTDTQYF